The 24 T cell receptor beta chains given below trace back to one sample, sequenced in a study of blood T cell repertoires in COVID-19. Clones were sequenced by immunoSEQ multiplex PCR, and TCRdb holds only the in-frame ones, with some missing. The table lists over 200,000 clones, roughly 89% of them singletons. The sample comprised PBMCs or T cells enriched from blood (not recorded which). Receptors originate from a woman in her twenties or thirties with acute COVID-19.

The rearrangement uses TRBV5-4 and TRBJ1-2; maybe TRBD1 (6 bases). This CDR3 is built from 14 residues. Trimming removed 2 bases from V and 3 bases from J, with 11 bases in between. Germline CDR1 is SGHNT and CDR2 is YYREEE (reference sequence). The DNA for the CDR3 is TGTGCCAGCAGCTTTCGGACAGCTGACTATGGCTACACCTTC. Translation gives CASSFRTADYGYTF.

J is TRBJ2-2 and V is TRBV2; D unclear. The V end lost 6 bases, the J end lost 3 bases, and 8 bases lay between the germline ends. In germline, CDR1 is SNHLY, CDR2 FYNNEI. The length of the CDR3 is 13 residues. The CDR3 is CASRRLYTGELFF. CDR3 DNA sequence: TGTGCCAGCAGACGACTTTACACCGGGGAGCTGTTTTTT.

DNA for the CDR3: TGTGCCAGCAGAGGACAGTACTATGGCTACACCTTC. Translating it yields CASRGQYYGYTF. The V gene is TRBV6-5, the J gene TRBJ1-2, with a weak D call TRBD1 (6 bases). V lost 6 bases and J 3 bases, leaving 8 bases between the germline ends. The germline gives CDR1 MNHEY, CDR2 SVGAGI. The CDR3 covers 12 residues.

J is TRBJ1-1 and V is TRBV7-9; weak D call: TRBD1 (6 bases). Germline V CDR1 and CDR2: SEHNR, FQNEAQ (reference sequence). V lost 1 base and J 5 bases, leaving 14 bases between the germline ends. The CDR3 loop spans 15 amino acids. CDR3: CASSLDVGAKTEAFF. The CDR3 DNA reads as TGTGCCAGCAGCTTAGACGTGGGGGCGAAAACTGAAGCTTTCTTT.

The chain carries TRBV5-6 and TRBJ2-1, with TRBD2 matching 8 bases. Germline lookup yields CDR1 SGHDT and CDR2 YYEEEE. This CDR3 region has 13 residues. The V gene end was trimmed by 1 base and the J gene end by 8 bases; junction bases not matched to a gene: 2. The CDR3 loop is CASSLRGGYEQFF. CDR3 DNA: TGTGCCAGCAGCTTGCGGGGGGGCTATGAGCAGTTCTTC.

With regard to this clone: Other DNA variants within this sample encode the same CDR3. The rearrangement uses TRBV30 and TRBJ1-5; no clear D gene. Looked up from germline, CDR1 is GTSNPN and CDR2 is SVGIG (reference sequence). V lost 0 bases, J lost 4 bases, and 7 bases lay in between. This CDR3 comprises 13 residues. The CDR3 nucleotides are TGTGCCTGGAGTGTCCAGTCAAATCAGCCCCAGCATTTT. Translated, it gives CAWSVQSNQPQHF.

Notes on this clone: The sample contains more than one DNA sequence encoding this CDR3. This rearrangement joins TRBV5-1 to TRBJ1-4; 9 positions agree with TRBD1. J lost 8 bases, V lost 0 bases, and 2 bases had no gene match. The CDR3 has 14 amino acids. Germline assignment: CDR1 SGHRS and CDR2 YFSETQ. Written as DNA, the CDR3 is TGCGCCAGCAGCTTGGGGACAGGGGACGAAAAACTGTTTTTT. Protein product: CASSLGTGDEKLFF.

The CDR3 here is CASSFPGQGSGYTF. CDR3 in DNA: TGTGCCAGCAGTTTTCCGGGACAGGGAAGCGGCTACACCTTC. The V gene is TRBV6-5, the J gene TRBJ1-2; 9 positions agree with TRBD1. The J segment lost 8 bases and the V segment lost 4 bases, leaving 8 bases of the junction unmatched. The germline CDR1 and CDR2 sequences are MNHEY and SVGAGI. The CDR3 spans 14 residues.

This chain uses TRBV3-1 (or the pseudogene TRBV3-2) with TRBJ2-3, with D possibly matching TRBD1 (5 bases). The germline gives CDR1 LGHDT, CDR2 YNNKEL (reference sequence). The CDR3 totals 15 residues. With 3 bases removed from V and 3 bases from J, the gap between germline ends came to 13 bases. The CDR3 sequence is CASSQGQLNTDTQYF. The CDR3 region has the DNA TGTGCCAGCAGCCAGGGGCAGCTAAATACAGATACGCAGTATTTT.

As DNA, the CDR3 is TGTGCCAGCAGCTTAGTTCTGGACAGGGCGAACACTGAAGCTTTCTTT. Its translation: CASSLVLDRANTEAFF. The chain recombines TRBV7-2 with TRBJ1-1; TRBD1 agrees at 8 bases. The J segment lost 1 base and the V segment lost 1 base, leaving 5 bases of the junction unmatched. The CDR3 totals 16 residues. Germline CDR1 is SGHTA and CDR2 is FQGNSA.

The rearrangement joins TRBV18 to TRBJ1-5; 7 nucleotides line up with TRBD1. Looked up from germline, CDR1 is KGHSH and CDR2 is LQKENI. This CDR3 is 16 amino acids long. V dropped 2 bases and J dropped 6; count of bases not matched to a gene: 10. The CDR3 nucleotides read TGTGCCAGCTCACCAACGCCAGGGGGTTCAGGTCAGCCCCAGCATTTT. Amino acids: CASSPTPGGSGQPQHF. The whole variable domain, remainder taken from reference TRBV18 and TRBJ1-5, is NAGVMQNPRHLVRRRGQEARLRCSPMKGHSHVYWYRQLPEEGLKFMVYLQKENIIDESGMPKERFSAEFPKEGPSILRIQQVVRGDSAAYFCASSPTPGGSGQPQHFGDGTRLSIL.

This clone has just one count. J is TRBJ2-1 and V is TRBV11-3; TRBD1 matches at 10 bases. CDR3 length equals 17 residues. CDR1 is SGHNT, CDR2 YENEEA, per germline. With V trimmed by 5 bases and J by 4 bases, 11 bases remained unmatched. As DNA, the CDR3 is TGTGCCAGCAGCCCGCGGACAGGGGGGATGATTTACAATGAGCAGTTCTTC. Its translation: CASSPRTGGMIYNEQFF.

The chain recombines TRBV5-6 with TRBJ1-5; 9 bases map to TRBD1. Germline V lookup: CDR1 SGHDT, CDR2 YYEEEE. The junction had 4 bases not matched to a gene; V was cut back by 4 bases and J by 2 bases. This CDR3 region has 15 residues. CDR3 bases: TGTGCCAGCAGCGGAGGACAGGGGCGCAATCAGCCCCAGCATTTT. Its protein is CASSGGQGRNQPQHF.

The chain couples TRBV5-4 to TRBJ2-3, with 10 nucleotides matching TRBD1. Germline V gene sequence: CDR1 SGHNT, CDR2 YYREEE (reference sequence). Losses at the gene ends were 4 bases for V and 3 bases for J; bases not matched to a gene: 5. CDR3 length equals 15 residues. DNA for the CDR3: TGTGCCAGCAGCATAGACAGGGGGCTTACAGATACGCAGTATTTT. Amino acids: CASSIDRGLTDTQYF.

The V call is TRBV7-2, the J call TRBJ1-1, with a possible D match to TRBD1 (6 bases). This CDR3 contains 15 residues. The V end lost 2 bases, the J end lost 1 base, and 11 bases lay between the germline ends. Germline V gene sequence: CDR1 SGHTA, CDR2 FQGNSA. The CDR3: CASSLFGGGNTEAFF. CDR3 nucleotide sequence: TGTGCCAGCAGCTTATTTGGGGGCGGGAACACTGAAGCTTTCTTT.

This chain links TRBV7-9 with TRBJ1-1, with D perhaps matching TRBD1 (5 bases). The V gene's germline CDR1 is SEHNR and CDR2 FQNEAQ (reference sequence). This CDR3 contains 15 residues. Trimming cost V 5 bases and J 1 base, with 14 bases left between them. This CDR3 reads CASSVTGGGNTEAFF. CDR3 DNA: TGTGCCAGCAGCGTCACGGGGGGTGGGAACACTGAAGCTTTCTTT. The full variable domain, with the rest looked up from reference TRBV7-9 and TRBJ1-1, is DTGVSQNPRHKITKRGQNVTFRCDPISEHNRLYWYRQTLGQGPEFLTYFQNEAQLEKSRLLSDRFSAERPKGSFSTLEIQRTEQGDSAMYLCASSVTGGGNTEAFFGQGTRLTVV.

The rearrangement uses TRBV7-2 and TRBJ2-5, with TRBD1 matching 11 bases. Per the germline V gene, CDR1 is SGHTA and CDR2 is FQGNSA. The CDR3 spans 14 residues. V shed 6 bases and J 5 bases; nucleotides not matched to a gene: 5. CDR3 residues: CASRLGQGVETQYF. For the CDR3, the DNA is TGTGCCAGCAGACTGGGACAGGGGGTGGAGACCCAGTACTTC.

The V gene is TRBV28, the J gene TRBJ2-7; possibly TRBD2 for D (6 bases). Trimming removed 7 bases at V and 3 bases at J, with 22 bases between. Per germline, CDR1 MDHEN and CDR2 SYDVKM. This CDR3 has 16 residues. This chain's CDR3 is CASTHGIADHRYEQYF. CDR3 nucleotides: TGTGCCAGCACCCATGGAATAGCGGATCATCGCTACGAGCAGTACTTC.

The chain has TRBV27 and TRBJ1-6, with TRBD1 matching over 7 bases. J lost 7 bases, V lost 5 bases, and 8 bases had no gene match. The germline gives CDR1 MNHEY, CDR2 SMNVEV (reference sequence). The CDR3 loop spans 15 amino acids. This CDR3 is CASSLFIQGNSPLHF. CDR3 in DNA: TGTGCCAGCAGTCTCTTCATACAGGGGAATTCACCCCTCCACTTT.

The rearrangement joins TRBV6-2 or TRBV6-3 to TRBJ1-5, with D possibly being TRBD1 (5 bases). Looked up from germline, CDR1 is MNHEY and CDR2 is SVGEGT. The CDR3 runs 15 residues. V lost 0 bases and J 8 bases, leaving 14 bases between the germline ends. CDR3 sequence reads: CASSYSGGEGEPQHF. CDR3 bases: TGTGCCAGCAGTTACTCGGGGGGAGAAGGGGAGCCCCAGCATTTT.

The J gene is TRBJ2-7, the V gene TRBV5-8; a possible D gene is TRBD2 (7 bases). V lost 0 bases, J lost 4 bases, and 14 bases lay in between. Germline V CDR1 and CDR2: SGHTS, YDEGEE. CDR3 length equals 15 residues. CDR3 sequence (DNA): TGTGCCAGCAGCTTGGTCGGGGGGCAAGTGTACGAGCAGTACTTC. The encoded protein is CASSLVGGQVYEQYF. Based on the CDR3 plus reference TRBV5-8 and TRBJ2-7, the full variable domain is EAGVTQSPTHLIKTRGQQATLRCSPISGHTSVYWYQQALGLGLQFLLWYDEGEERNRGNFPPRFSGRQFPNYSSELNVNALELEDSALYLCASSLVGGQVYEQYFGPGTRLTVT.

This clone appeared once. The chain recombines TRBV5-5 with TRBJ2-1; D is perhaps TRBD1 (5 bases). The CDR3 is made up of 13 amino acids. Trimming shortened V by 0 bases and J by 9 bases, and 10 bases separated the two germline ends. Germline assignment: CDR1 SGHKS and CDR2 YYEKEE (reference sequence). The CDR3 loop is CASSLVTDPEQFF. The CDR3 region has the DNA TGTGCCAGCAGCTTGGTGACAGATCCTGAGCAGTTCTTC.

The rearrangement uses TRBV6-1 and TRBJ2-4; tentative D call: TRBD1 (6 bases). Trimming pared 2 bases from V and 3 bases from J, leaving 11 bases between. CDR3 length: 15 residues. Germline CDR1 MNHNS, CDR2 SASEGT. CDR3 nucleotide sequence: TGTGCCAGCAGTGAACCAGGGGCGGACAAAAACATTCAGTACTTC. Translating it yields CASSEPGADKNIQYF.

The chain is built from TRBV2 and TRBJ1-2; no reliable D call. V lost 5 bases and J 6 bases, leaving 10 bases between the germline ends. This CDR3 contains 12 residues. CDR1 is SNHLY and CDR2 is FYNNEI in the germline V gene. CDR3 in amino acids: CASSLSVNGYTF. CDR3 nucleotide sequence: TGTGCCAGCAGTCTCTCAGTTAATGGCTACACCTTC.